Below are 2 T cell receptor beta chains sequenced from a single sample in a study of T cell changes during pregnancy in multiple sclerosis. This table comes from immunoSEQ multiplex PCR, and its TCRdb copy is limited to in-frame clones, with some not included. The sample carries 30,000 or so clones, about 93% recorded once. Sequencing was performed on CD4+ T cells from peripheral blood mononuclear cells, taken after pregnancy. These receptors came from a female donor with multiple sclerosis, enrolled in a pregnancy study.

The CDR3 loop reads CASSLGEDVTYNEQFF. CDR3 sequence (DNA): TGTGCCAGCAGCTTGGGGGAGGACGTAACCTACAATGAGCAGTTCTTC. The V call is TRBV5-4, the J call TRBJ2-1; TRBD2 is a possible D gene (6 bases). Germline values: CDR1 SGHNT, CDR2 YYREEE (reference sequence). Trimming shortened V by 0 bases and J by 2 bases, and 12 bases separated the two germline ends. The CDR3 is 16 residues long.

The chain employs TRBV27 and TRBJ2-7; TRBD1 matches 9 bases. The CDR3 runs to 13 residues. The V and J ends lost 4 bases and 4 bases, in that order; junction bases with no gene match: 2. Looked up from germline, CDR1 is MNHEY and CDR2 is SMNVEV (reference sequence). CDR3 region: CASSWTGVYEQYF. The CDR3 bases are TGTGCCAGCAGTTGGACAGGGGTTTACGAGCAGTACTTC.